This T cell receptor beta chain was captured in a study of blood T cell repertoires in COVID-19. Study as a whole: Acute and convalescent COVID-19 samples came from the United States, Italy and Spain. PBMCs, B-cell-depleted T cells, or T cells provided the cDNA or gDNA that made up the material.

Sequencing used immunoSEQ multiplex PCR; TCRdb keeps in-frame clones, though not all of them. The sample includes around 150,000 clones, 75% to 90% of them seen just once. Germline V gene sequence: CDR1 LNHDA, CDR2 SQIVND (reference sequence). This CDR3 has 17 amino acids. V gave up 5 bases and J gave up 2 bases; unmatched junction bases: 11. The sequence derives from a man aged 65 to 79 with acute or convalescent COVID-19. The chain joins TRBV19 to TRBJ1-5, with 8 nucleotides matching TRBD1. The material sequenced was peripheral blood. Written as DNA, the CDR3 is TGTGCCAGTAGTGCCCGGACAGGGTGGGACCGCAATCAGCCCCAGCATTTT. It translates to CASSARTGWDRNQPQHF.